The 10 T cell receptor beta chains reported below all come from one sample, sequenced in a study of blood T cells in healthy people across ages. Through a sample-barcoded 5' primer and a J-beta primer mix, a second PCR was run for roughly 7 to 12 cycles. TCRdb re-called the 5' RACE reads with MiXCR, one entry per CDR3 protein. The data contain about 900,000 distinct CDR3 sequences, 48% of them singletons. What was sequenced was blood. These receptor sequences come from a man aged 30 to 45 in good health.

The chain is built from TRBV7-2 and TRBJ2-4, with 7 bases that match TRBD1. Losses at the gene ends were 4 bases for V and 2 bases for J; bases not matched to a gene: 14. There are 18 residues in the CDR3. Germline CDR1 reads SGHTA; CDR2 reads FQGNSA. CDR3 nucleotides: TGTGCCAGCAGCTGGGCGGAGAGTTACAGGGGTACCAAAAACATTCAGTACTTC. This codes for CASSWAESYRGTKNIQYF.

This chain joins TRBV4-2 and TRBJ2-3; D might be TRBD1 or TRBD2, each matching 5 bases. This CDR3 comprises 16 residues. Looked up from germline, CDR1 is LGHNA and CDR2 is YNFKEQ. V was cut by 5 bases and J by 0 bases, with 15 bases left in between. The CDR3 reads CASSSARDPSTDTQYF. The DNA for the CDR3 is TGTGCCAGCAGCAGTGCCCGGGACCCAAGCACAGATACGCAGTATTTT.

The rearrangement links TRBV5-5 to TRBJ2-7, with D hard to call. The germline V gene encodes CDR1 SGHKS and CDR2 YYEKEE (reference sequence). V dropped 4 bases and J dropped 1 base, with 12 bases sitting between them. The CDR3 extends over 14 amino acids. The CDR3 DNA sequence: TGTGCCAGCAGCCCTCAGGTGGGTTCCTACGAGCAGTACTTC. Its protein is CASSPQVGSYEQYF.

V is TRBV5-1 and J is TRBJ1-4; possibly TRBD1 for D (5 bases). V was trimmed by 0 bases and J by 7 bases, leaving 16 bases between them. From germline, CDR1 is SGHRS and CDR2 YFSETQ. CDR3 length: 16 residues. The CDR3 DNA sequence: TGCGCCAGCAGCTTGGGCAGTAACCAGAGGGGTGAAAAACTGTTTTTT. It specifies CASSLGSNQRGEKLFF.

The chain uses TRBV14 and TRBJ1-5, with D uncertain. CDR1 is SGHDN, CDR2 FVKESK, per germline. Trimming cost V 1 base and J 9 bases, with 1 base left between them. CDR3 length: 10 amino acids. The DNA of the CDR3 is TGTGCCAGCAGCCAAGGGCCCCAGCATTTT. Its translation: CASSQGPQHF.

The chain carries TRBV24-1 and TRBJ2-5; D uncertain. This CDR3 region has 12 residues. The ends were cut back, 4 bases at V and 3 bases at J, with 5 bases in the middle. Per the germline V gene, CDR1 is KGHDR and CDR2 is SFDVKD. The CDR3: CATSDIEETQYF. CDR3 bases: TGTGCCACCAGTGACATAGAAGAGACCCAGTACTTC.

This chain links TRBV12-3 or TRBV12-4 with TRBJ2-1, with D hard to call. This CDR3 region has 13 residues. V was pared by 6 bases and J by 8 bases, with 14 bases between. CDR3 bases: TGTGCCAGCAGCTTACGGGTAGGACATGAGCAGTTCTTC. It codes for CASSLRVGHEQFF.

This chain links TRBV7-9 with TRBJ2-5, with D possibly being TRBD1 (6 bases). V lost 5 bases, J lost 4 bases, and 20 bases lay in between. Germline-derived CDR1 and CDR2 are SEHNR and FQNEAQ (reference sequence). This CDR3 spans 16 amino acids. Here the CDR3 DNA reads TGTGCCAGCAGCACGCCGAGACAGGTACCTCCAGAGACCCAGTACTTC. This translates into CASSTPRQVPPETQYF.

Points on this clonotype: At one end the junction does not follow the germline gene, possibly because of a read error. V usage is TRBV12-3 or TRBV12-4 and J usage is TRBJ2-3; no reliable D call. The CDR3 runs to 13 residues. CDR3 region: CANSLPSTDTQYF. DNA of the CDR3: TGTGCCAACAGTCTTCCTAGCACAGATACGCAGTATTTT.

The chain links TRBV29-1 to TRBJ2-7; 9 bases fit TRBD1. The CDR3 is 12 amino acids. After removal of 7 bases from V and 6 bases from J, the junction contained 7 bases not matched to a gene. The germline CDR1 and CDR2 sequences are SQVTM and ANQGSEA. CDR3 nucleotide sequence: TGCAGCGCCACCGGGACAGGGCGCGAGCAGTACTTC. It specifies CSATGTGREQYF.